These 30 T cell receptor beta chains came from one sample sequenced in a study of control samples from healthy donors and cancer patients. TCRdb's table, derived via immunoSEQ multiplex PCR, lists solely in-frame clones and lacks some. The sample carries roughly 59,000 clones, more than 85% recorded once. The specimen sequenced was PBMCs. All receptors come from a man aged 40-50 years with colorectal cancer.

The count of this clone is one. V gene TRBV9 combines with J gene TRBJ2-7; TRBD2 is a possible D gene (5 bases). This CDR3 comprises 14 residues. Germline V CDR1 and CDR2: SGDLS, YYNGEE. V was trimmed by 3 bases and J by 0 bases, leaving 10 bases between them. For the CDR3, the DNA is TGTGCCAGCAGCGCCGAGACTAACTCCTACGAGCAGTACTTC. It specifies CASSAETNSYEQYF.

This chain uses TRBV30 with TRBJ1-1, with D hard to call. Germline CDR1 is GTSNPN and CDR2 is SVGIG (reference sequence). The germline V and J ends were trimmed by 2 bases and 4 bases, with 14 bases remaining between them. CDR3 length: 14 amino acids. This chain's CDR3 is CAWSRGPGPTEAFF. CDR3 nucleotides: TGTGCCTGGAGTAGAGGACCCGGGCCCACTGAAGCTTTCTTT.

The chain recombines TRBV2 with TRBJ1-2; D ambiguous. This CDR3 spans 16 amino acids. Trimming took 0 bases from V and 8 from J, leaving 19 bases between them. CDR1 and CDR2 from the germline V gene are SNHLY and FYNNEI. In DNA form, the CDR3 reads TGTGCCAGCAGTGAAGCGCGGGCAGGTCCATCTCGAGGCTACACCTTC. This gives the protein CASSEARAGPSRGYTF.

The sample holds one count of this clone. J is TRBJ1-4 and V is TRBV10-3; D may be TRBD1 (6 bases). Germline values: CDR1 ENHRY, CDR2 SYGVKD. The ends were cut back, 2 bases at V and 7 bases at J, with 14 bases in the middle. The CDR3 contains 15 residues. The CDR3 protein is CAISERNTGTEKLFF. The CDR3 DNA reads TGTGCCATCAGTGAGCGGAACACAGGGACTGAAAAACTGTTTTTT.

The chain couples TRBV7-2 to TRBJ1-3; D is possibly TRBD1 (6 bases). This CDR3 spans 16 amino acids. Germline loops: CDR1 SGHTA, CDR2 FQGNSA. V lost 2 bases, J lost 4 bases, and 15 bases lay in between. The CDR3 sequence is CASSLRRRGNGNTIYF. The CDR3 DNA reads as TGTGCCAGCAGCTTAAGGAGAAGGGGGAACGGAAACACCATATATTTT.

V usage is TRBV27 and J usage is TRBJ1-1; D unclear. Germline CDR1 reads MNHEY; CDR2 reads SMNVEV (reference sequence). V lost 7 bases to trimming and J lost 11 bases, with 14 bases between them. This CDR3 has 11 amino acids. CDR3 region: CASTSNGRAFF. The CDR3 region has the DNA TGTGCCAGCACTTCCAACGGGCGGGCTTTCTTT.

CDR3 DNA sequence: TGTGCCAGTGAACTAGATATGGGGAACACTGAAGCTTTCTTT. Protein product: CASELDMGNTEAFF. V usage is TRBV19 and J usage is TRBJ1-1; D is ambiguous. Trimming pared 8 bases from V and 1 base from J, leaving 14 bases between. Germline CDR1 LNHDA, CDR2 SQIVND (reference sequence). The CDR3 totals 14 residues.

This clone was recorded only once. The chain recombines TRBV12-3 or TRBV12-4 with TRBJ1-1; unclear D gene. V was clipped by 4 bases and J by 6 bases, with 12 bases between them. This CDR3 region has 13 residues. The CDR3 loop reads CASSSPRRAEAFF. The CDR3 DNA follows: TGTGCCAGCAGTTCCCCGAGGCGAGCTGAAGCTTTCTTT.

This clone was seen only once. The chain links TRBV19 to TRBJ2-5; possible D gene TRBD1, 6 bases. This CDR3 has 14 amino acids. With 4 bases removed from V and 1 base from J, the gap between germline ends came to 10 bases. From germline, CDR1 is LNHDA and CDR2 SQIVND (reference sequence). In DNA, the CDR3 is TGTGCCAGTAGTAACGGGGACACCCAAGAGACCCAGTACTTC. Translating gives CASSNGDTQETQYF. Full variable domain (remainder filled in from reference TRBV19 and TRBJ2-5): DGGITQSPKYLFRKEGQNVTLSCEQNLNHDAMYWYRQDPGQGLRLIYYSQIVNDFQKGDIAEGYSVSREKKESFPLTVTSAQKNPTAFYLCASSNGDTQETQYFGPGTRLLVL.

The V and J genes are TRBV5-1 and TRBJ2-3; maybe TRBD1 (6 bases). This CDR3 is built from 16 residues. V was clipped by 0 bases and J by 4 bases, with 15 bases between them. Germline assignment: CDR1 SGHRS and CDR2 YFSETQ. CDR3 amino acids: CASSLGGPVQADTQYF. CDR3 DNA sequence: TGCGCCAGCAGCTTGGGGGGGCCCGTGCAGGCAGATACGCAGTATTTT. The entire variable domain, with the rest obtained from reference TRBV5-1 and TRBJ2-3, is as follows: KAGVTQTPRYLIKTRGQQVTLSCSPISGHRSVSWYQQTPGQGLQFLFEYFSETQRNKGNFPGRFSGRQFSNSRSEMNVSTLELGDSALYLCASSLGGPVQADTQYFGPGTRLTVL.

This clone occurred once. V gene TRBV6-2 or TRBV6-3 combines with J gene TRBJ2-1, with 9 bases identical to TRBD2. In germline, CDR1 is MNHEY, CDR2 SVGEGT. Trimming at V came to 0 bases and at J to 7 bases, leaving 4 bases not matched to a gene. The CDR3 sequence is 15 residues long. CDR3: CASSYSAGGPNEQFF. The DNA for the CDR3 is TGTGCCAGCAGTTACTCGGCGGGGGGGCCTAATGAGCAGTTCTTC.

This clone is a singleton in its sample. The V gene is TRBV11-3, the J gene TRBJ2-3, with D perhaps being TRBD1 or TRBD2 (6 bases each). Trimming removed 0 bases from V and 1 base from J, with 14 bases in between. The CDR3 runs to 17 residues. CDR1 SGHNT and CDR2 YENEEA come from the germline V gene. CDR3: CASSLDPGARGTDTQYF. The CDR3 nucleotides are TGTGCCAGCAGCTTAGATCCGGGGGCGCGGGGCACAGATACGCAGTATTTT.

The count of this clone is one. J is TRBJ1-5 and V is TRBV3-1 (or the pseudogene TRBV3-2), with D unresolved. The V gene's germline CDR1 is LGHDT and CDR2 YNNKEL (reference sequence). The CDR3 extends over 15 amino acids. Trimming removed 0 bases from V and 1 base from J, with 7 bases in between. This CDR3 is CASSQDGMSNQPQHF. The CDR3 DNA follows: TGTGCCAGCAGCCAAGATGGGATGAGCAATCAGCCCCAGCATTTT.

In this sample, this clone turned up once. This chain links TRBV19 with TRBJ2-6, with D tentatively TRBD2 (5 bases). The CDR3 covers 16 residues. The germline V gene has CDR1 LNHDA and CDR2 SQIVND (reference sequence). The ends were cut back, 6 bases at V and 0 bases at J, with 12 bases in the middle. The CDR3 DNA reads TGTGCCAGTAGCGGGGTTAGGAGCTCTGGGGCCAACGTCCTGACTTTC. Encoded protein: CASSGVRSSGANVLTF.

This clone showed up just once. The chain has TRBV19 and TRBJ2-3; D unresolved. V shed 3 bases and J shed 1 base, with 5 bases lying between them. The CDR3 loop spans 13 amino acids. Germline V gene lookup returns CDR1 LNHDA and CDR2 SQIVND (reference sequence). As DNA, the CDR3 is TGTGCCAGTAGTATTACGGGCACAGATACGCAGTATTTT. This codes for CASSITGTDTQYF.

The J gene is TRBJ2-4, the V gene TRBV4-1; TRBD2 matches 7 bases. J gave up 6 bases and V 4 bases, and 15 bases lay outside the gene matches. CDR3 length: 17 residues. Germline V CDR1 and CDR2: MGHRA, YSYEKL. The CDR3 sequence: CASSRLGLVTHRNIQYF. CDR3 nucleotide sequence: TGCGCCAGCAGCCGATTAGGACTAGTAACCCATAGAAACATTCAGTACTTC.

The chain has TRBV12-5 and TRBJ1-1; 7 bases map to TRBD1. The CDR3 has 13 residues. Germline CDR1 and CDR2: LGHNT and FRNRAP. V lost 6 bases and J lost 8; bases outside the gene matches: 9. CDR3 sequence (DNA): TGTGCTAGTGGGCCTCCGGGACAGATGGAAGCTTTCTTT. Translation gives CASGPPGQMEAFF.

On this clone itself: At one end the junction does not follow the germline gene, possibly because of a read error. The V call is TRBV19, the J call TRBJ1-1; no firm D call. Germline CDR1 LNHDA, CDR2 SQIVND (reference sequence). The CDR3 sequence is 12 residues long. CDR3 nucleotides: TGTGCCAGTAGTATGGTTCCCCCGACGCTCCTCTTT. This sequence encodes CASSMVPPTLLF.

The J gene is TRBJ1-2, the V gene TRBV5-1, with D possibly being TRBD1 (5 bases). Trimming took off 3 bases at V and 4 bases at J, with 13 bases between the two ends. CDR1 is SGHRS, CDR2 YFSETQ, per germline. This CDR3 has 14 amino acids. In DNA, the CDR3 is TGCGCCAGCAGCTCGGGGGACGGTGGCTATGGCTACACCTTC. Translating gives CASSSGDGGYGYTF.

A single count supports this clone. The J gene is TRBJ2-7, the V gene TRBV5-4; 7 bases are a match to TRBD1. V dropped 0 bases and J dropped 2; count of bases not matched to a gene: 5. The V gene's germline CDR1 is SGHNT and CDR2 YYREEE (reference sequence). This CDR3 comprises 15 residues. The CDR3 DNA is TGTGCCAGCAGCTTGGATGCAGGGGGTGCCTACGAGCAGTACTTC. It specifies CASSLDAGGAYEQYF. The full variable domain, rest sourced from reference TRBV5-4 and TRBJ2-7, is ETGVTQSPTHLIKTRGQQVTLRCSSQSGHNTVSWYQQALGQGPQFIFQYYREEENGRGNFPPRFSGLQFPNYSSELNVNALELDDSALYLCASSLDAGGAYEQYFGPGTRLTVT.

The rearrangement joins TRBV12-3 or TRBV12-4 to TRBJ2-5; D is unclear. The CDR3 loop spans 11 amino acids. The V and J ends lost 5 bases and 4 bases respectively, with 5 bases between them. Here the CDR3 reads CASSPRETQYF. In nucleotides, the CDR3 is TGTGCCAGCAGTCCGAGAGAGACCCAGTACTTC.

The CDR3 reads CASSPRGETQYF. The CDR3 DNA is TGTGCCAGCAGCCCCCGAGGCGAGACCCAGTACTTC. The gene calls are TRBV12-3 or TRBV12-4 and TRBJ2-5; D is unresolved. The CDR3 length is 12 residues. Trimming removed 6 bases from V and 5 bases from J, with 10 bases in between.

The chain uses TRBV2 and TRBJ2-5, with D possibly TRBD2 on 6 matching bases. Looked up from germline, CDR1 is SNHLY and CDR2 is FYNNEI. This CDR3 comprises 13 residues. Trimming left V 6 bases short and J 7 bases short, with 15 bases between. CDR3 nucleotide sequence: TGTGCCAGCAGGGAGGGACCGAGGGGGACCCAGTACTTC. Its protein product is CASREGPRGTQYF.

V is TRBV30 and J is TRBJ2-1; 10 bases agree with TRBD2. The CDR3 loop spans 14 amino acids. V trimming: 2 bases; J trimming: 4 bases; junction bases outside the gene matches: 2. Germline V gives CDR1 GTSNPN, CDR2 SVGIG (reference sequence). For the CDR3, the DNA is TGTGCCTGGAGTTCTAGCGGGGGATACAATGAGCAGTTCTTC. Its protein product is CAWSSSGGYNEQFF.

The V call is TRBV7-2, the J call TRBJ2-2; 8 bases map to TRBD1. This CDR3 region has 15 residues. The V gene's germline CDR1 is SGHTA and CDR2 FQGNSA. Trimming removed 8 bases from V and 4 bases from J; junction bases left unmatched: 9. The CDR3 protein is CASSFGTGGTGELFF. The CDR3 DNA reads TGTGCCAGCTCCTTCGGGACAGGAGGCACCGGGGAGCTGTTTTTT. Combining the CDR3 with reference TRBV7-2 and TRBJ2-2 gives the whole variable domain GAGVSQSPSNKVTEKGKDVELRCDPISGHTALYWYRQSLGQGLEFLIYFQGNSAPDKSGLPSDRFSAERTGGSVSTLTIQRTQQEDSAVYLCASSFGTGGTGELFFGEGSRLTVL.

In its sample, this clone was seen once. The chain has TRBV7-9 and TRBJ2-1; 7 positions agree with TRBD2. The CDR3 consists of 15 residues. Unmatched junction bases numbered 10, after V lost 2 bases and J lost 9 bases. The V gene's germline CDR1 is SEHNR and CDR2 FQNEAQ (reference sequence). The CDR3 nucleotides read TGTGCCAGCAGCTTATCCTCAAGGACTAGATCTGAGCAGTTCTTC. Protein sequence: CASSLSSRTRSEQFF.

This rearrangement joins TRBV6-6 to TRBJ1-5; no reliable D call. Germline V gives CDR1 MNHNY, CDR2 SVGAGI (reference sequence). Deletions cut 2 bases from V and 4 bases from J, with 6 bases between. CDR3 size: 13 residues. Here the CDR3 DNA reads TGTGCCAGCAGTTACGAAGGGAATCAGCCCCAGCATTTT. Protein sequence: CASSYEGNQPQHF.

Written as DNA, the CDR3 is TGTGCCAGCAGCTCACAGCCGCCTGGATTCTATGGCTACACCTTC. This translates into CASSSQPPGFYGYTF. The chain combines TRBV5-8 with TRBJ1-2; D call uncertain. Germline values: CDR1 SGHTS, CDR2 YDEGEE. The CDR3 runs 15 residues. The ends were cut back, 3 bases at V and 4 bases at J, with 16 bases in the middle. Complete variable domain (other parts from reference TRBV5-8 and TRBJ1-2): EAGVTQSPTHLIKTRGQQATLRCSPISGHTSVYWYQQALGLGLQFLLWYDEGEERNRGNFPPRFSGRQFPNYSSELNVNALELEDSALYLCASSSQPPGFYGYTFGSGTRLTVV.

With respect to this clone: At one end, the junction sequence differs from germline, possibly due to a read error. The rearrangement links TRBV10-1 to TRBJ2-1; 13 nucleotides match TRBD2. Germline CDR1 and CDR2: WNHNN and SYGVQD (reference sequence). CDR3 length equals 18 residues. CDR3 in amino acids: CASSESGLAGASHNEQFF. DNA of the CDR3: TGCGCCAGCAGTGAGTCAGGACTAGCGGGGGCCTCCCACAATGAGCAGTTCTTC.

The chain employs TRBV27 and TRBJ1-2; TRBD1 is a possible D gene (5 bases). The V gene lost 4 bases and the J gene lost 1 base, with 13 bases spanning the gap. This CDR3 region has 15 residues. Germline CDR1 reads MNHEY; CDR2 reads SMNVEV (reference sequence). The CDR3 coding sequence is TGTGCCAGCAGTTCCGACAGCCTCGGTAACTATGGCTACACCTTC. It is translated as CASSSDSLGNYGYTF.